This paragraph covers one T cell receptor (beta chain) sequence. Antigen unknown. This CDR3 spans 13 amino acids. The V and J ends lost 5 bases and 12 bases respectively, with 17 bases between them. CDR1 SEHNR and CDR2 FQNEAQ come from the germline V gene (reference sequence). The data belong to a study of T cells in localized non-small cell lung cancer. Study results and limitations: Adjacent lung tissue had a median about 52 of the top 100 clones found in the tumor.

Here immunoSEQ multiplex PCR was the method, and the copy in TCRdb shows in-frame clones only, minus some. The sample lists tens of thousands of clones; 90% to 95% were seen once. V and J are TRBV7-9 and TRBJ1-5; a weak D match, TRBD1 (5 bases). The TCR originated in a female donor older than 55 with stage I lung adenocarcinoma. The sample here was peripheral blood, taken before any cancer treatment. This chain's CDR3 is CASSKSGGNLQHF. CDR3 DNA: TGTGCCAGCAGCAAGAGTGGGGGGAACCTCCAGCATTTT.